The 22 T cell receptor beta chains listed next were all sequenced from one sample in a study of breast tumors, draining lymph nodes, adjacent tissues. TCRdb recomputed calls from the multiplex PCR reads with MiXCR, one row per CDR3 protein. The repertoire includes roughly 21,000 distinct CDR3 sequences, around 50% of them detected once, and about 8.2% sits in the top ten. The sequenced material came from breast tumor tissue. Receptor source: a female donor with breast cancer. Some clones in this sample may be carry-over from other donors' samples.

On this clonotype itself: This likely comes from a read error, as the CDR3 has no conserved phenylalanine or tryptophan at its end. Here the CDR3 reads CASSQDLSEWGSPDTQYS. The CDR3 DNA reads as TGTGCCAGCAGCCAAGATCTCAGCGAGTGGGGATCGCCAGATACGCAGTATTCT. This rearrangement joins TRBV5-1 to TRBJ2-3; no firm D call. Germline CDR1 reads SGHRS; CDR2 reads YFSETQ. CDR3 length: 18 residues.

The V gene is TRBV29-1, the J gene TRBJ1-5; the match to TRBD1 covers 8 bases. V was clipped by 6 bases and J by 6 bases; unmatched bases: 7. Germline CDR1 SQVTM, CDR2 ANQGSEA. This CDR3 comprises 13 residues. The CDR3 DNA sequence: TGCAGCGTCGGACAGGGCGGAGTTCAGCCCCAGCATTTT. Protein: CSVGQGGVQPQHF.

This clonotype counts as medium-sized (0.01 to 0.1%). The CDR3 protein is CASSGDTQYF. In nucleotides, the CDR3 is TGTGCCAGCAGTGGAGATACGCAGTATTTT. This chain joins TRBV12-3 or TRBV12-4 and TRBJ2-3; D is undetermined. This CDR3 is 10 amino acids long. Trimming left V 5 bases short and J 5 bases short, with 2 bases between.

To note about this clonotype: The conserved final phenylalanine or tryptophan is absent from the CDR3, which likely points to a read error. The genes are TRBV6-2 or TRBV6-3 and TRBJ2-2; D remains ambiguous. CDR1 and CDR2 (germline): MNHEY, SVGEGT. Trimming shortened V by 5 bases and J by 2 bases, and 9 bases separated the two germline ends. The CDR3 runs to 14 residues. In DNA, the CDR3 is TGTGCCAGCAGTCACGACGCCAACACCGGGGAGCTGTTTTGT. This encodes CASSHDANTGELFC.

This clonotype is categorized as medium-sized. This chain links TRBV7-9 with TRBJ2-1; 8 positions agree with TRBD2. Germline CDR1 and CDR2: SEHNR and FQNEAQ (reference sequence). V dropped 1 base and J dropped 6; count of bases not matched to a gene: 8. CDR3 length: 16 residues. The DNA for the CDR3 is TGTGCCAGCAGCTTAGACTTGGGGAGCGGGAGCAATGAGCAGTTCTTC. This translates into CASSLDLGSGSNEQFF.

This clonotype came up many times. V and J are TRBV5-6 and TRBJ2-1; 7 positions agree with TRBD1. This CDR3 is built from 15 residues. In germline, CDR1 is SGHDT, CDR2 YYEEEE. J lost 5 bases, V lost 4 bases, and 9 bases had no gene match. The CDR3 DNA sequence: TGTGCCAGCAGCCGCTTTTCAGGGGGTCACAATGAGCAGTTCTTC. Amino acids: CASSRFSGGHNEQFF.

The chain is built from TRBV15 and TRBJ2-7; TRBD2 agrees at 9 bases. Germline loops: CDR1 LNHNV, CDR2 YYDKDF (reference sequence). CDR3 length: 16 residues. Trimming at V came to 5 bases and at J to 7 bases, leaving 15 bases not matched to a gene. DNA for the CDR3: TGTGCCACCAGCCGCCAAGCGAGCGGGAGGTCGGGGGAGCAGTACTTC. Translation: CATSRQASGRSGEQYF.

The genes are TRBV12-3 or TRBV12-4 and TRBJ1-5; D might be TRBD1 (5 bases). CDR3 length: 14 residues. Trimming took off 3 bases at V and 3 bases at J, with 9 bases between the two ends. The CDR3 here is CASSFQGSNQPQHF. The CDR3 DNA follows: TGTGCCAGCAGTTTTCAGGGATCCAATCAGCCCCAGCATTTT.

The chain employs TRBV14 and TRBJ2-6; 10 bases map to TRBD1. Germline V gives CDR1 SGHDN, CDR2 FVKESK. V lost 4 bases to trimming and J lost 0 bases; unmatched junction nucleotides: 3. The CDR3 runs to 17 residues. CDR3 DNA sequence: TGTGCCAGCAGCCGGGACAGGGGACTCTCTGGGGCCAACGTCCTGACTTTC. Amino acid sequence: CASSRDRGLSGANVLTF. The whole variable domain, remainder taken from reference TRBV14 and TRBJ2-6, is EAGVTQFPSHSVIEKGQTVTLRCDPISGHDNLYWYRRVMGKEIKFLLHFVKESKQDESGMPNNRFLAERTGGTYSTLKVQPAELEDSGVYFCASSRDRGLSGANVLTFGAGSRLTVL.

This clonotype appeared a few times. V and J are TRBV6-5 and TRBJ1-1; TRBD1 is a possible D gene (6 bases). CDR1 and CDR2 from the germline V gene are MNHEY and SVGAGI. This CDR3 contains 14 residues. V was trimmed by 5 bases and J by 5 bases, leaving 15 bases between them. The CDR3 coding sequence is TGTGCCAGCAGTGCCTCACAGGGATTAACTGAAGCTTTCTTT. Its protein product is CASSASQGLTEAFF.

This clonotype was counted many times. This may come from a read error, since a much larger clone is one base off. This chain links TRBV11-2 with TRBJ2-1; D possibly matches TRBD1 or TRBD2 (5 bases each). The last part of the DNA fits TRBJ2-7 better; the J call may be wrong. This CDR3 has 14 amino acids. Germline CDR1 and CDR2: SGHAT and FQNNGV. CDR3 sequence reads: CASSFSRGANEQYF. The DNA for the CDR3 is TGTGCCAGCAGCTTTAGTAGAGGGGCCAATGAGCAGTACTTC.

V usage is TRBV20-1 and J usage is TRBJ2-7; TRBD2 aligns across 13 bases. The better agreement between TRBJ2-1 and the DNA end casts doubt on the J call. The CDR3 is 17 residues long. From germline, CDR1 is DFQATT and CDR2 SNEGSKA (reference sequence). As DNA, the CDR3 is TGCAGCCTCTTAGGAAGTACTAGCGGGAGGGCCTACAATGAGCAGTTCTTC. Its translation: CSLLGSTSGRAYNEQFF.

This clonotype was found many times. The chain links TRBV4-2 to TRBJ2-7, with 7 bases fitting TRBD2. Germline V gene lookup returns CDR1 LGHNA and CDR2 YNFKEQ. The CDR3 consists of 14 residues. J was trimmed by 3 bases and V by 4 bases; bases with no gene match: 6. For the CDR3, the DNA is TGTGCCAGCAGCCCTCCTAGCGGCAGCTACGAGCAGTACTTC. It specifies CASSPPSGSYEQYF.

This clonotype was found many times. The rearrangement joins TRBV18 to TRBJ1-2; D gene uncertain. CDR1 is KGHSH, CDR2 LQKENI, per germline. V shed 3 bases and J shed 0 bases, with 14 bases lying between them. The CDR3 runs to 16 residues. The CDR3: CASSPLWSGSNYGYTF. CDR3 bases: TGTGCCAGCTCACCCTTGTGGTCCGGGTCTAACTATGGCTACACCTTC.

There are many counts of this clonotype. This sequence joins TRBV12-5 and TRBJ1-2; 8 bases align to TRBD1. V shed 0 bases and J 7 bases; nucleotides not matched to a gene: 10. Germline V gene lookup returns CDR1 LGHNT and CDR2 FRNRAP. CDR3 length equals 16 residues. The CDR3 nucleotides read TGTGCTAGTGGTTTGGTCACCGCCGGGACAGGATTTGGCTACACCTTC. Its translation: CASGLVTAGTGFGYTF. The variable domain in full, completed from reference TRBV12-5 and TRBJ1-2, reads DARVTQTPRHKVTEMGQEVTMRCQPILGHNTVFWYRQTMMQGLELLAYFRNRAPLDDSGMPKDRFSAEMPDATLATLKIQPSEPRDSAVYFCASGLVTAGTGFGYTFGSGTRLTVV.

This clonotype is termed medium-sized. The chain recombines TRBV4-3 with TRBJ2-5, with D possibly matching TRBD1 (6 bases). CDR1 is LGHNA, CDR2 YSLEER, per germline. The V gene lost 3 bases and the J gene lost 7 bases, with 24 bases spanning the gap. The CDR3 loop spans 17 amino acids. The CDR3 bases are TGCGCCAGCAGCCATCGCGCTGGGGGCGTCATTCCTCCGACCCAGTACTTC. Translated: CASSHRAGGVIPPTQYF.

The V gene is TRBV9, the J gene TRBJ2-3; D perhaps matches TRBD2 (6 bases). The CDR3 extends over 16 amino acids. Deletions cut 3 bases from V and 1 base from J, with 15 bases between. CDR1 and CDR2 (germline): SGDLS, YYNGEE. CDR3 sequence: CASSESTGEGTDTQYF. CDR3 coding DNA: TGTGCCAGCAGCGAGTCCACGGGGGAAGGCACAGATACGCAGTATTTT.

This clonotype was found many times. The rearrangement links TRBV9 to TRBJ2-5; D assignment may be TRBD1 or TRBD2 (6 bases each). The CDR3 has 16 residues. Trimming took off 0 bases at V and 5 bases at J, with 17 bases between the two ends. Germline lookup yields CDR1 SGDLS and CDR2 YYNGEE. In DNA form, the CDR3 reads TGTGCCAGCAGCGTAGGGTCCATAGGAGGGGGGGAGACCCAGTACTTC. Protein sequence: CASSVGSIGGGETQYF.

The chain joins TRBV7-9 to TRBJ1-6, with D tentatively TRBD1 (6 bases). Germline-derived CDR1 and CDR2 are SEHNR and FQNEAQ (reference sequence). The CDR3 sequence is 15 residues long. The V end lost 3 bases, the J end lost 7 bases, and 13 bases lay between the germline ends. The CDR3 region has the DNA TGTGCCAGCAGCTTCCAGGGGATCAACAATTCACCCCTCCACTTT. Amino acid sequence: CASSFQGINNSPLHF.

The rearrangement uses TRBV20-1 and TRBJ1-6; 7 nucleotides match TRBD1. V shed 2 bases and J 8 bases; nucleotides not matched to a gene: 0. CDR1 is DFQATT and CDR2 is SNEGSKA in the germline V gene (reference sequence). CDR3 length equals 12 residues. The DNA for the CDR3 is TGCAGTGCTAGACAGGGGGATTCACCCCTCCACTTT. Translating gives CSARQGDSPLHF.

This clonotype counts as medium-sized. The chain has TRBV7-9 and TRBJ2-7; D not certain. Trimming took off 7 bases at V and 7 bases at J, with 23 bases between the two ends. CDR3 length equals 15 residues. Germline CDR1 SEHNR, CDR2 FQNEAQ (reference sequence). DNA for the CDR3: TGTGCCAGCACGGGTATCGGGCGGTCGAAGGAGGAGCAGTACTTC. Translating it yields CASTGIGRSKEEQYF.

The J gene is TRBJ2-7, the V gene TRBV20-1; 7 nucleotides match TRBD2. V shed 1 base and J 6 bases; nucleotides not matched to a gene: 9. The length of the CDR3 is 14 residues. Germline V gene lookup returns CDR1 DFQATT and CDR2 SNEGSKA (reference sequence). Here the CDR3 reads CSARAGGRVFEQYF. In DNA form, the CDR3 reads TGCAGTGCTAGAGCGGGAGGCAGGGTCTTCGAGCAGTACTTC.